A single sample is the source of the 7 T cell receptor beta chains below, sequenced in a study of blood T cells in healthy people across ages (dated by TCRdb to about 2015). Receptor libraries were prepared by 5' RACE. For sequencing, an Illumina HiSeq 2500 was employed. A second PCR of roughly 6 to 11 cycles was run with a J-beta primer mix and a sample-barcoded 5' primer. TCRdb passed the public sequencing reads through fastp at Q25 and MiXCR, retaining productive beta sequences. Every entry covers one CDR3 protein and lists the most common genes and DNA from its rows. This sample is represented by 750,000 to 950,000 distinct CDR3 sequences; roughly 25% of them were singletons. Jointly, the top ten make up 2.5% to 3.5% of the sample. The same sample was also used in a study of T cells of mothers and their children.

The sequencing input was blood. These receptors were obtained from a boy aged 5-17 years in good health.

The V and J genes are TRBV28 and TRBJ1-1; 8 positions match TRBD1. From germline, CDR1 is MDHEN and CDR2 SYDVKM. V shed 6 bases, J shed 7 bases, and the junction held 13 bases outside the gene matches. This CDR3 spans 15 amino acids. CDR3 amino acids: CASRAQTGAQGEAFF. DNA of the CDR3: TGTGCCAGCAGAGCTCAGACAGGGGCTCAGGGTGAAGCTTTCTTT.

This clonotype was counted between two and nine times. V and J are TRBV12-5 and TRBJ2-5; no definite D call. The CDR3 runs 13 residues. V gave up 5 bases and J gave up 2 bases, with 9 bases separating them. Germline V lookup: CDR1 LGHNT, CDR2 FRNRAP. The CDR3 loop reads CASGRRNQETQYF. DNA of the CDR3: TGTGCTAGTGGTCGACGGAATCAAGAGACCCAGTACTTC.

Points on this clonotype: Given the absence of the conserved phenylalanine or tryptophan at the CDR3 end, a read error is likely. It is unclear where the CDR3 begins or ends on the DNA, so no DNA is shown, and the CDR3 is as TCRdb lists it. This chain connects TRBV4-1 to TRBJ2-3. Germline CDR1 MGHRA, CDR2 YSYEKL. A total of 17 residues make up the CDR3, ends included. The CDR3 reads CASSQDLRSPSTDTQCL.

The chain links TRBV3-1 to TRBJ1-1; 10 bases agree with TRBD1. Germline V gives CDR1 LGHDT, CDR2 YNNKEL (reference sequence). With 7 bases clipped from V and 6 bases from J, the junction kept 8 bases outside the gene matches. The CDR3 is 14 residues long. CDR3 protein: CASTPGTGDPEAFF. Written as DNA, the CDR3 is TGTGCCAGCACTCCCGGGACAGGGGATCCTGAAGCTTTCTTT.

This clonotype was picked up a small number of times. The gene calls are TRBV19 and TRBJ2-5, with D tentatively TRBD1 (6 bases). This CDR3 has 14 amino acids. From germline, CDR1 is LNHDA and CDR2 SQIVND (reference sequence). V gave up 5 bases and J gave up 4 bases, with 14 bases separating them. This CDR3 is CASSAGRGAETQYF. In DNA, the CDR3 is TGTGCCAGTAGTGCTGGCAGGGGAGCAGAGACCCAGTACTTC.

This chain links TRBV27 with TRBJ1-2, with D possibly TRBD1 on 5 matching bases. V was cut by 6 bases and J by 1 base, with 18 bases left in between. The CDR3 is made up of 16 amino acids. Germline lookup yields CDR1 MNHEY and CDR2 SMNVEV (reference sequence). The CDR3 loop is CASRLTIRGGNYGYTF. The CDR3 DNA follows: TGTGCCAGCAGACTAACGATACGGGGGGGTAACTATGGCTACACCTTC.

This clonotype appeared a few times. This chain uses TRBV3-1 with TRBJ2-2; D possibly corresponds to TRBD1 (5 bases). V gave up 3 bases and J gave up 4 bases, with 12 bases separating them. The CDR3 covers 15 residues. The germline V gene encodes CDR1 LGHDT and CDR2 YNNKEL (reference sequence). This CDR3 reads CASSHPGRGTGELFF. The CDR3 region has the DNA TGTGCCAGCAGCCATCCGGGTAGGGGCACCGGGGAGCTGTTTTTT.